This T cell receptor (beta chain) was observed in a study of metastatic and nonmetastatic thyroid tumors. Study summary: Thyroid patients, malignant and benign, had repertoires compared across blood and tumor or nodule tissue.

Per the authors' pipeline: Differences in CDR3 between clinicopathological groups were drawn on to build a classifier intended to discriminate distant-metastatic papillary thyroid cancer patients. TCRdb reanalyzed the PCR reads via MiXCR. The V and J calls, along with clone size, are taken from TCRdb and not from the paper's own processing. The sample records about 6,500 clones, about a third being singletons. Study findings and constraints: Benign nodules were reported to have significantly lower TCR beta diversity than malignant thyroid tumors, in blood and tumor.

In germline, CDR1 is MNHNS, CDR2 SASEGT. Ends included, the CDR3 has 16 residues. Thyroid surgery had not been preceded by any treatment in any patient. To note about this clone: Its cognate antigen is unknown. Since the CDR3 does not end with the conserved phenylalanine or tryptophan, this likely comes from a read error. No DNA is shown, since the ends of the CDR3 on it are uncertain; the CDR3 is the one TCRdb lists.

The chain is built from TRBV6-1 and TRBJ1-1; no DNA check was done on the table's D call, TRBD1. The sample comprised adjacent normal tissue. The TCR originated in a female donor with papillary thyroid cancer or a benign thyroid nodule (not recorded which). Some clones in this sample may be carry-over from other donors' samples. CDR3 region: CASGSLVQGARTEAIV.